The present TCR beta chain was sequenced within a study of CD8 T cells in ankylosing spondylitis. Study outcomes and limitations: Blood of patients with ankylosing spondylitis appeared to be characterized by a TCR beta motif of seven or eight highly homologous variants. The study looked at matched synovial fluid samples from ankylosing spondylitis patients. Disease-linked clones were reported to be significantly enriched there. Clones linked to the disease showed a CD8+ phenotype. They occurred at relatively low frequencies in peripheral blood.

Molecular-barcoded quantitative 5'-RACE produced these TCR beta libraries. MiXCR, applied by TCRdb to the 5' RACE reads, yields one record per CDR3 protein. The sample has 35,000 to 45,000 distinct CDR3 sequences, approximately 10% seen once. This clonotype was seen many times. The antigen is undetermined. The J segment lost 8 bases and the V segment lost 4 bases, leaving 9 bases of the junction unmatched. Germline V gives CDR1 SGHRS, CDR2 YFSETQ. This CDR3 spans 14 amino acids. This sequence was found in a male donor with ankylosing spondylitis or in good health (not recorded which). The J gene is TRBJ2-1, the V gene TRBV5-1; 7 positions match TRBD2. The sequenced sample consisted of blood, either unsorted or a sorted T cell fraction (not recorded which). CDR3 amino acids: CASSPRTSYDEQFF. In nucleotides, the CDR3 is TGCGCCAGCAGCCCGAGGACTAGTTACGATGAGCAGTTCTTC. Drawing the rest from reference TRBV5-1 and TRBJ2-1, the complete variable domain is KAGVTQTPRYLIKTRGQQVTLSCSPISGHRSVSWYQQTPGQGLQFLFEYFSETQRNKGNFPGRFSGRQFSNSRSEMNVSTLELGDSALYLCASSPRTSYDEQFFGPGTRLTVL.